A selection of T cell receptor beta chains follows, all from one sample in a study of cytomegalovirus exposure and HLA in healthy donors. Some clones are missing from TCRdb's copy, which holds only in-frame ones; the method was immunoSEQ multiplex PCR. Here the sample spans roughly 200,000 clones, roughly 13% being singletons. Sequencing input: PBMCs. The source of these receptors is a man in his fifties or sixties in good health and CMV-seropositive. The CDR3 runs from the conserved cysteine through the conserved F or W. Size tells how often a clone was seen (once, few, many) or the class of an expanded clone, and some rows leave it out.

j_gene: TRBJ2-2; v_gene: TRBV10-1; abundance: -; CDR3aa: CASSVRETGELFF
j_gene: TRBJ1-2; v_gene: TRBV27; abundance: -; CDR3aa: CASSTLGQQANYGYTF
j_gene: TRBJ1-1; v_gene: TRBV29-1; abundance: -; CDR3aa: CSVETDSTEAFF
j_gene: TRBJ2-5; v_gene: TRBV5-4; abundance: few; CDR3aa: CASSLGQIQETQYF
j_gene: TRBJ1-5; v_gene: TRBV19; abundance: few; CDR3aa: CATRKDSNRWEPQHF
j_gene: TRBJ2-1; v_gene: TRBV5-1; abundance: -; CDR3aa: CASRDFREQFF
j_gene: TRBJ2-3; v_gene: TRBV6-1; abundance: few; CDR3aa: CASKRVGGPDTQYF
j_gene: TRBJ1-1; v_gene: TRBV7-2; abundance: few; CDR3aa: CASSPPDRDTEAFF
j_gene: TRBJ1-6; v_gene: TRBV20-1; abundance: -; CDR3aa: CSARNGGSFHF
j_gene: TRBJ1-1; v_gene: TRBV9; abundance: -; CDR3aa: CASSDTGGNTEAFF
j_gene: TRBJ2-7; v_gene: TRBV10-3; abundance: few; CDR3aa: CAISAGPAYEQYF
j_gene: TRBJ1-1; v_gene: TRBV5-1; abundance: few; CDR3aa: CASSWGFGAGDEAFF
j_gene: TRBJ1-1; v_gene: TRBV4-1; abundance: few; CDR3aa: CASSLPTGLNTEAFF
j_gene: TRBJ1-1; v_gene: TRBV9; abundance: few; CDR3aa: CASSPLVVDTEAFF
j_gene: TRBJ2-3; v_gene: TRBV5-6; abundance: -; CDR3aa: CASSLEAGTYTDTQYF
j_gene: TRBJ1-2; v_gene: TRBV30; abundance: -; CDR3aa: CAWTPHRLYGYTF
j_gene: TRBJ2-3; v_gene: TRBV5-1; abundance: -; CDR3aa: CASSLDILTDTQYF
j_gene: TRBJ2-1; v_gene: TRBV4-3; abundance: -; CDR3aa: CASSQDSGTGQIYEQFF
j_gene: TRBJ2-3; v_gene: TRBV4-3; abundance: few; CDR3aa: CASSIDSAVTDTQYF
j_gene: TRBJ2-1; v_gene: TRBV29-1; abundance: -; CDR3aa: CSVEDLLAGAGNEQFF
j_gene: TRBJ2-7; v_gene: TRBV5-1; abundance: -; CDR3aa: CASSPRTGDYEQYF
j_gene: TRBJ1-2; v_gene: TRBV2; abundance: few; CDR3aa: CASRPDRGNGYTF
j_gene: TRBJ2-5; v_gene: TRBV12-5; abundance: few; CDR3aa: CASGLGLAGSYETQYF
j_gene: TRBJ1-5; v_gene: TRBV18; abundance: few; CDR3aa: CASSPLGEGSQPQHF
j_gene: TRBJ2-2; v_gene: TRBV19; abundance: -; CDR3aa: CASRYRERTGELFF
j_gene: TRBJ1-2; v_gene: TRBV4-3; abundance: few; CDR3aa: CASSQEKPGQGVGYTF
j_gene: TRBJ1-5; v_gene: TRBV28; abundance: -; CDR3aa: CATIDSSTGGNQPQHF
j_gene: TRBJ2-3; v_gene: TRBV5-1; abundance: -; CDR3aa: CASSRGGSSTDTQYF
j_gene: TRBJ2-2; v_gene: TRBV7-7; abundance: -; CDR3aa: CASSSTGSGELFF
j_gene: TRBJ2-2; v_gene: TRBV6-5; abundance: few; CDR3aa: CASRGVLAGELFF
j_gene: TRBJ1-2; v_gene: TRBV9; abundance: few; CDR3aa: CASSAGGVRGYTF
j_gene: TRBJ2-3; v_gene: TRBV28; abundance: few; CDR3aa: CASSSWGRTDTQYF
j_gene: TRBJ1-3; v_gene: TRBV7-9; abundance: -; CDR3aa: CASSFKGSGNTIYF
j_gene: TRBJ2-3; v_gene: TRBV19; abundance: -; CDR3aa: CASSTKEGYTQYF
j_gene: TRBJ1-2; v_gene: TRBV14; abundance: few; CDR3aa: CASSEGWIRYRVYGYTF
j_gene: TRBJ2-7; v_gene: TRBV6-5; abundance: few; CDR3aa: CASRATSSSYEQYF
j_gene: TRBJ1-1; v_gene: TRBV5-4; abundance: -; CDR3aa: CASSSGQGNTEAFF
j_gene: TRBJ2-1; v_gene: TRBV7-3; abundance: -; CDR3aa: CASSLAGAPVFF
j_gene: TRBJ1-5; v_gene: TRBV18; abundance: -; CDR3aa: CASSPGSGGSSNQPQHF
j_gene: TRBJ1-1; v_gene: TRBV29-1; abundance: -; CDR3aa: CSGLTGLNTEAFF
j_gene: TRBJ2-4; v_gene: TRBV2; abundance: few; CDR3aa: CASRTSGGSRNIQYF
j_gene: TRBJ1-1; v_gene: TRBV7-9; abundance: -; CDR3aa: CASSLKRTGDTEAFF
j_gene: TRBJ1-3; v_gene: TRBV7-9; abundance: few; CDR3aa: CASSRHGNTIYF
j_gene: TRBJ1-2; v_gene: TRBV7-9; abundance: once; CDR3aa: CASSPYGTWGYTF
j_gene: TRBJ2-6; v_gene: TRBV5-1; abundance: -; CDR3aa: CASSTRTGVFMASGANVLTF